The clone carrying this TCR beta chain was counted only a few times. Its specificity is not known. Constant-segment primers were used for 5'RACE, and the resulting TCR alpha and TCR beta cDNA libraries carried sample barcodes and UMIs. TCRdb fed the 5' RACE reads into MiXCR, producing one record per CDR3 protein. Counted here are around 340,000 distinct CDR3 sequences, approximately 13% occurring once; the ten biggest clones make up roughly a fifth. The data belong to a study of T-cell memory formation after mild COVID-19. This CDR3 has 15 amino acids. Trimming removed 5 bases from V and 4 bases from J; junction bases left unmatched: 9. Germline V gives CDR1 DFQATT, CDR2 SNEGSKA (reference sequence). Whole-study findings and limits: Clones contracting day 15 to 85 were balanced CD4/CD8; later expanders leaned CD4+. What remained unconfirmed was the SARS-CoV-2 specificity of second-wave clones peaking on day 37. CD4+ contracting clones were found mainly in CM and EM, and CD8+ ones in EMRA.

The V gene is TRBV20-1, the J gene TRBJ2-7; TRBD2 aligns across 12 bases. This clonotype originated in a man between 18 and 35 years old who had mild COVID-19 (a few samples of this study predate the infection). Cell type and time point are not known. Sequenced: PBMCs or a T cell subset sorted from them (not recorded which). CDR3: CSADQLLAGGYEQYF. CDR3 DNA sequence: TGCAGTGCTGACCAACTACTAGCGGGGGGTTACGAGCAGTACTTC.